A single sample gave rise to the 8 T cell receptor beta chains below, sequenced in a study of shared clonotypes between healthy human individuals. The assay was immunoSEQ multiplex PCR, and TCRdb's table has in-frame clones only and misses some. The data hold some 380,000 clones, with 96% observed a single time. Sequenced input: memory CD8+ T cells sorted from blood. The subset here: CD45RO+ cells pooled with CCR7-negative TemRA cells. The receptors shown here come from a man aged 30 to 45 in good health.

V is TRBV5-6 and J is TRBJ1-3, with D tentatively TRBD1 (6 bases). Germline CDR1 is SGHDT and CDR2 is YYEEEE. The V end was cut by 0 bases, the J end by 4 bases, with 11 bases between. The CDR3 consists of 15 residues. The CDR3 protein is CASSLAQGLGNTIYF. The CDR3 region has the DNA TGTGCCAGCAGCTTGGCTCAGGGGTTGGGAAACACCATATATTTT.

The chain is built from TRBV5-1 and TRBJ2-7; D is possibly TRBD1 or TRBD2 (5 bases each). The germline V and J ends were trimmed by 0 bases and 1 base, with 14 bases remaining between them. Germline-derived CDR1 and CDR2 are SGHRS and YFSETQ. CDR3 length: 16 residues. The CDR3 protein is CASSLAGSGLSYEQYF. Written as DNA, the CDR3 is TGCGCCAGCAGCTTGGCGGGCTCGGGGCTTTCCTACGAGCAGTACTTC.

The V call is TRBV6-1, the J call TRBJ2-7; weak D call: TRBD2 (5 bases). The ends were cut back, 6 bases at V and 0 bases at J, with 9 bases in the middle. CDR1 and CDR2 from the germline V gene are MNHNS and SASEGT. This CDR3 has 13 residues. The CDR3 DNA reads as TGTGCCAGCAGGCGGGCACGCTCCTACGAGCAGTACTTC. It codes for CASRRARSYEQYF.

The chain recombines TRBV6-1 with TRBJ1-3, with D possibly matching TRBD1 (5 bases). V lost 0 bases to trimming and J lost 1 base, with 16 bases between them. Germline values: CDR1 MNHNS, CDR2 SASEGT. The CDR3 length is 18 residues. The CDR3 coding sequence is TGTGCCAGCAGTGAAGCGGTACGGGGGAGCGGATCTGGAAACACCATATATTTT. This encodes CASSEAVRGSGSGNTIYF.

CDR3 loop: CASNPEAGDQETQYF. DNA for the CDR3: TGTGCCAGCAACCCCGAGGCGGGAGACCAAGAGACCCAGTACTTC. The chain has TRBV2 and TRBJ2-5; 7 bases are a match to TRBD2. The V segment lost 7 bases and the J segment 0 bases; nucleotides outside the gene matches: 8. CDR3 length: 15 amino acids. CDR1 SNHLY and CDR2 FYNNEI come from the germline V gene.

Concerning this clone: The sample holds other DNA sequences that translate to the same CDR3. The V and J genes are TRBV5-1 and TRBJ2-7; either TRBD1 or TRBD2 may supply D (5 bases each). V lost 0 bases, J lost 6 bases, and 7 bases lay in between. Germline V CDR1 and CDR2: SGHRS, YFSETQ. The CDR3 covers 12 residues. CDR3 DNA: TGCGCCAGCAGCTTGGCCGGGACCGAGCAGTACTTC. Translating it yields CASSLAGTEQYF.

The chain has TRBV4-2 and TRBJ1-1, with unresolved D. Germline-derived CDR1 and CDR2 are LGHNA and YNFKEQ. V was shortened by 0 bases and J by 5 bases, with 10 bases between the two germline ends. This CDR3 is built from 14 residues. CDR3 sequence (DNA): TGTGCCAGCAGCCAAGATCAAAAAGGGACTGAAGCTTTCTTT. Encoded protein: CASSQDQKGTEAFF.

The chain joins TRBV28 to TRBJ1-1, with 8 positions matching TRBD1. V shed 6 bases, J shed 0 bases, and the junction held 3 bases outside the gene matches. Germline loops: CDR1 MDHEN, CDR2 SYDVKM. The CDR3 spans 14 residues. The CDR3 bases are TGTGCCAGCAGGGCAGGGGGCATGAACACTGAAGCTTTCTTT. It is translated as CASRAGGMNTEAFF.